Reported below is one TCR beta chain. Its antigen is as yet unknown. The data originate from a study of T-cell memory formation after mild COVID-19. General study points: Whereas later expanders leaned CD4+, clones contracting day 15 to 85 showed a balanced CD4/CD8 makeup.

The CDR3 has 14 residues. Trimming shortened V by 4 bases and J by 7 bases, and 15 bases separated the two germline ends. Germline lookup yields CDR1 SGHRS and CDR2 YFSETQ. The authors produced TCR alpha and TCR beta cDNA libraries with sample barcodes and UMIs by 5'RACE using constant-segment primers. MiXCR, applied by TCRdb to the 5' RACE reads, yields one record per CDR3 protein. The sample yields about half a million distinct CDR3 sequences, 18% seen once. The chain employs TRBV5-1 and TRBJ2-1; the D is unclear. The source is an adult woman who had mild COVID-19 (a few samples of this study predate the infection). Cell type and time point are not known. The sequenced material came from PBMCs or a T cell subset sorted from them (not recorded which). This chain's CDR3 is CASSIATLGNEQFF. CDR3 nucleotide sequence: TGCGCCAGCAGCATCGCCACCCTGGGGAATGAGCAGTTCTTC.